This TCR beta chain came from a study of T cells in localized non-small cell lung cancer. This clone is deemed large. Measured with immunoSEQ multiplex PCR; TCRdb has only the in-frame clones, and not every one. Of about 1,000 clones in the sample, roughly 33% were seen once. Trimming took 3 bases from V and 3 from J; bases not matched to a gene: 5. The CDR3 is made up of 14 amino acids. Germline V gene sequence: CDR1 KGHSH, CDR2 LQKENI. This rearrangement joins TRBV18 to TRBJ2-7; the match to TRBD1 covers 7 bases. The sequence was collected from a female donor over 55 with stage I lung adenocarcinoma. The sequencing here drew on normal lung tissue next to the tumor, taken before any cancer treatment. This CDR3 reads CASSPQGTVYEQYF. The CDR3 DNA reads as TGTGCCAGCTCACCGCAAGGGACAGTCTACGAGCAGTACTTC. Full variable domain (remainder filled in from reference TRBV18 and TRBJ2-7): NAGVMQNPRHLVRRRGQEARLRCSPMKGHSHVYWYRQLPEEGLKFMVYLQKENIIDESGMPKERFSAEFPKEGPSILRIQQVVRGDSAAYFCASSPQGTVYEQYFGPGTRLTVT.